This T cell receptor beta chain was captured in a study of identical twins. The study's findings and limits: Partial confounding of zero-insertion analyses by invariant MAIT and iNKT cells was possible. Abundant beta clonotypes from cord blood bore fewer insertions; memory repertoires lacked this pattern. There was more out-of-frame TCR alpha sharing in monozygotic twins than models estimated.

Template switching supplied a universal primer site; unique molecular identifiers were carried on the cDNA. A single record per CDR3 protein comes from TCRdb applying MiXCR to the 5' RACE reads. The data hold some 500,000 distinct CDR3 sequences, with approximately 9.6% observed a single time. The germline V gene encodes CDR1 DFQATT and CDR2 SNEGSKA (reference sequence). With V trimmed by 0 bases and J by 1 base, 11 bases remained unmatched. CDR3 size: 18 residues. Only a few counts were recorded for this clonotype. Its antigen is not identified. A further study also used this sample, focusing on yellow fever vaccine responses in identical twins.

The clonotype originates from a woman in her late teens or twenties in good health. The specimen was PBMCs. The V and J genes are TRBV20-1 and TRBJ2-1; 8 positions match TRBD2. CDR3 sequence (DNA): TGCAGTGCTAGAGATTTCCGGGCGACGGGGGGGTCCTACAATGAGCAGTTCTTC. Its translation is CSARDFRATGGSYNEQFF.